The source of this TCR beta chain is a study of blood T cell repertoires in COVID-19 (dated by TCRdb to about 2020). Turning to the overall study: Collaborator samples came from the United States, Italy and Spain and covered acute and convalescent phases of COVID-19. The prospective study material was composed of cDNA or gDNA derived from T cells, B-cell-depleted T cells, or PBMCs. A de-identified subject ID, COVID-19 status, age in years and sex were almost always included in the sample metadata. The dataset comprised deeply sampled blood TCRbeta repertoires from subjects exposed to, actively infected with, or recovered from COVID-19. A freely available public database, intended as a resource for researchers studying the immune response to SARS-CoV-2, is where the repertoires were released. Where available, HLA class I and class II types were obtained from metadata supplied by the sample provider rather than from assay-based typing. Samples were obtained from the ongoing ImmuneRACE study (first 160 participants) and from roughly 1,300 subjects provided by 6 global collaborators. Beyond this particular receptor, the publication reports: How much clinical and demographic metadata was included differed by source and by participant, and the metadata was provided uncurated.

To note about this clone: Its antigen remains unidentified. The record has no base qualities; no much larger clone is one base away.

TCRbeta CDR3 regions were amplified from genomic DNA by means of the immunoSEQ Assay, a bias-controlled multiplex PCR. As for the original processing: The number of nucleated cells in each sample was estimated from the amplification of reference gene primers within the assay. To quantify the absolute abundance of each unique TCRbeta CDR3 rearrangement, sequence reads were collapsed and filtered. Productive Simpson clonality was computed per sample as the square root of Simpson's diversity index over productive rearrangements. Imported from immuneACCESS, the table was reduced by TCRdb to in-frame sequences with V and J called. These copies leave out some clones; in studies compared against another copy, an unresolved V gene accounts for under half, and the cause of the remainder is not known. V and J calls and clone size are as listed in that table; D and trimming were resolved from the DNA. The sample table holds 50,000 to 65,000 clones, of which 91% were seen once. The ten largest make up roughly 7% of the sample.

Collaborating institutions collected whole blood in K2EDTA tubes following their own protocols. For TCRbeta analysis, collaborator samples were shipped as frozen whole blood, as isolated PBMCs, or as DNA extracted from either sample type. The clonotype comes from a woman aged 60-75 years with active or convalescent COVID-19. Sequenced input: peripheral blood.

The nucleotide sequence reads TGTGCCTGTATCAGGGGGCTCCTTACCTACGAGCAGTACTTC. This sequence encodes CACIRGLLTYEQYF. This chain is built from TRBV30 and TRBJ2-7; 8 central nucleotides agree with TRBD1. The CDR3 spans 14 residues, from the cysteine through the phenylalanine. Only the CDR3 part of the read is kept: 42 bases, read in frame from the first base. Trimming accounts for 6 bases at V and 2 bases at J, while the number of junction bases matched to no gene is 9. The germline V gene encodes CDR1 GTSNPN and CDR2 SVGIG (reference sequence).